The sequence of this T cell receptor (beta chain) was determined in a study of glioma-infiltrating T cells after dendritic cell vaccination. The sample's time point: after dendritic cell vaccination, including at tumor progression/relapse. CDR1 is LGHNA, CDR2 YNFKEQ, per germline. The CDR3 has 14 residues. V gave up 4 bases and J gave up 0 bases, with 9 bases separating them. Up to 2 ug genomic DNA was used for TCRB CDR3 amplification. The PCR used 60 V beta and 13 J beta primers. This table comes from immunoSEQ multiplex PCR, and its TCRdb copy is limited to in-frame clones, with some not included. Here the sample spans around 60,000 clones, more than 75% being singletons.

This TCR was recovered from a human donor with glioblastoma. This material consisted of blood, taken after dendritic cell vaccination. V and J are TRBV4-2 and TRBJ1-1, with unresolved D. CDR3 in amino acids: CASSLRHVNTEAFF. CDR3 in DNA: TGTGCCAGCAGCCTAAGACATGTGAACACTGAAGCTTTCTTT.